This T cell receptor beta chain was retrieved from a study of blood T cell repertoires in COVID-19 (dated by TCRdb to about 2020). Some background on the complete study: Samples from collaborators originated in the United States, Italy and Spain and spanned both the acute and convalescent phases of COVID-19. The material from the prospective study consisted of cDNA or gDNA derived from T cells, B-cell-depleted T cells, or PBMCs. Deeply sampled blood TCRbeta repertoires from subjects exposed to, actively infected with, or recovered from COVID-19 were included in the dataset. The repertoires were released in a freely available public database intended as a resource for research on the immune response to SARS-CoV-2. The samples were drawn from two sources: the first 160 participants of the ongoing ImmuneRACE study, and 1,254 subjects contributed by 6 global collaborators. Sample metadata almost always included a de-identified subject ID, COVID-19 status, age in years and sex. Where available, HLA class I and class II types were taken from metadata supplied by the sample provider and were not determined by assay-based typing.

CDR1 and CDR2 are drawn from the germline V gene (reference sequence): SGHNT, YYREEE. The junction shows trimming of 4 bases on V and 2 bases on J, plus 7 bases between the germline ends. Including the terminal cysteine and phenylalanine, the CDR3 comprises 12 residues. The read is trimmed to its CDR3 DNA, 36 bases read in frame from base 1. Comment on this clone: This clone's antigen is unknown. One base away there is no much larger clone; base qualities are not given.

General findings and caveats noted by the study authors: How much clinical and demographic metadata was included differed by source and by participant, and the metadata was provided uncurated.

TCRbeta CDR3 regions were amplified from genomic DNA using the immunoSEQ Assay, a bias-controlled multiplex PCR. The study's own analysis went as follows. The number of nucleated cells in each sample was estimated by amplification of reference gene primers within the assay. To quantify the absolute abundance of each unique TCRbeta CDR3 rearrangement, sequence reads were collapsed and filtered. For each sample, productive Simpson clonality was calculated as the square root of Simpson's diversity index across productive rearrangements. In TCRdb, the immuneACCESS table is reduced to in-frame sequences with V and J assigned. These tables do not hold every clone; where another copy was compared, an unresolved V gene accounts for under half, and the others remain unexplained. From that table come the V and J calls and clone size; the DNA was used to work out D and trimming. In all, the sample holds over 200,000 clones, and 80% to 90% of those were seen once. The ten largest clones add up to 15% to 18% of the sample.

Enrolling through a virtual design, the prospective study's participants ranged in age from about 18 to 89 years and lived across more than 20 United States geographic areas. Cohort assignment in the prospective study relied on participant-reported clinical history from a screening survey and a study questionnaire. ImmuneRACE Cohort 3 recovered participants were defined by two consecutive negative NP/OP PCR tests, healthcare professional clearance, or symptom resolution. Mobile phlebotomists in the prospective study collected whole blood, serum and a nasopharyngeal or oropharyngeal swab from every participant. Additional blood draws and questionnaires over an approximately 2-month period could optionally be provided by prospective study participants. Blood samples from the prospective study were shipped frozen or at room temperature prior to DNA extraction.

This TCR was sampled from a man aged 18 to 35 who had recovered from COVID-19. The chain employs TRBV5-4 and TRBJ2-7; the D gene cannot be resolved reliably. Sequencing was carried out using PBMCs or T cells enriched from blood (not recorded which). The nucleotide sequence is TGTGCCAGCAGCGCGGAGACCTACGAGCAGTACTTC. This is translated as CASSAETYEQYF. The reference TRBV5-4 and TRBJ2-7 proteins fill in what lies around the CDR3, so the full variable domain reads ETGVTQSPTHLIKTRGQQVTLRCSSQSGHNTVSWYQQALGQGPQFIFQYYREEENGRGNFPPRFSGLQFPNYSSELNVNALELDDSALYLCASSAETYEQYFGPGTRLTVT.